This T cell receptor (beta chain) is drawn from a study of blood T cell repertoires in COVID-19. Methods used by the authors: It was from reference gene primer amplification that nucleated cell counts were estimated. The protocol was immunoSEQ multiplex PCR, while the TCRdb copy is restricted to in-frame clones and leaves out a portion. V, J and clone size reflect that table, while D and trimming were determined from the DNA. The table has 190,000 or so clones, approximately 90% seen once. This clone has just a few counts. The sequence came from a woman aged 25 to 39 who had recovered from COVID-19. Sequencing was carried out using PBMCs or T cells enriched from blood (not recorded which).

The CDR3 region is CASTWDRLGNEQFF. The CDR3 region has the DNA TGTGCCAGCACTTGGGACAGACTGGGGAATGAGCAGTTCTTC. The V and J genes are TRBV6-5 and TRBJ2-1; 7 nucleotides agree with TRBD1. The germline V gene has CDR1 MNHEY and CDR2 SVGAGI. There are 14 residues in the CDR3. Trimming cost V 7 bases and J 7 bases; bases outside gene matches: 10.